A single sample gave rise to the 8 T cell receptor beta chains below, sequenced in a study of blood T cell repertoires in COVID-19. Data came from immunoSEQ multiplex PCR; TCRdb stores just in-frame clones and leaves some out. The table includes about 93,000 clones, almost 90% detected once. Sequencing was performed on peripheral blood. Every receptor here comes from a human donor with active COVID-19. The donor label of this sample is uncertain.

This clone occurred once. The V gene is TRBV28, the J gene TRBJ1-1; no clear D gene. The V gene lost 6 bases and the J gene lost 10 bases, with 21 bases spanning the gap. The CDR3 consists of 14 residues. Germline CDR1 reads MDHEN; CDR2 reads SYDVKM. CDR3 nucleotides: TGTGCCAGCAGACGAGCCGAGCCGTACCTGAGAGCTTTCTTT. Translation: CASRRAEPYLRAFF. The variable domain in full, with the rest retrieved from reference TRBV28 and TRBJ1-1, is DVKVTQSSRYLVKRTGEKVFLECVQDMDHENMFWYRQDPGLGLRLIYFSYDVKMKEKGDIPEGYSVSREKKERFSLILESASTNQTSMYLCASRRAEPYLRAFFGQGTRLTVV.

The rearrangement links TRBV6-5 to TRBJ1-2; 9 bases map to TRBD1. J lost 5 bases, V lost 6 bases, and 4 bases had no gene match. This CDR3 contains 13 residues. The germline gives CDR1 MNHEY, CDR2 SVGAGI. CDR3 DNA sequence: TGTGCCAGCAGATACGGGACAGGGTATGGCTACACCTTC. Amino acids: CASRYGTGYGYTF.

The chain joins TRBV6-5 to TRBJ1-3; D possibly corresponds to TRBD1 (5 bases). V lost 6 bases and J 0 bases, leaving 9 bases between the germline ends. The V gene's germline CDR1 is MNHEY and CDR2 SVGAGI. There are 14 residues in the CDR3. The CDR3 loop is CASRQDSSGNTIYF. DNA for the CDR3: TGTGCCAGCAGACAAGACAGCTCTGGAAACACCATATATTTT.

CDR3: CASSLSSIDTQYF. The CDR3 DNA reads as TGTGCCAGCAGTTTATCGTCTATCGATACGCAGTATTTT. V and J are TRBV27 and TRBJ2-3; D is ambiguous. Trimming took 0 bases from V and 6 from J, leaving 7 bases between them. CDR3 length: 13 amino acids. Germline CDR1 MNHEY, CDR2 SMNVEV (reference sequence).

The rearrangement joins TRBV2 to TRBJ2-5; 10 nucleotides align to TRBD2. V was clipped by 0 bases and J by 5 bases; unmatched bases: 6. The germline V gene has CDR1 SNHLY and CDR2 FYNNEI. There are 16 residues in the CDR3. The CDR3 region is CASSEALAGVTETQYF. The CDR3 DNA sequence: TGTGCCAGCAGTGAAGCGCTAGCGGGGGTTACGGAGACCCAGTACTTC.

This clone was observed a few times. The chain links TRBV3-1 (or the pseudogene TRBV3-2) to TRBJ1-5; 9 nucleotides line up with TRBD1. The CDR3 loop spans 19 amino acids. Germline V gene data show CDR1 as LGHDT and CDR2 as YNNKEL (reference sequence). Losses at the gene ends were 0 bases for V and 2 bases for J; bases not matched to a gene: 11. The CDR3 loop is CASSQEASMTGGGNQPQHF. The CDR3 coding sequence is TGTGCCAGCAGCCAAGAGGCCTCAATGACAGGGGGTGGCAATCAGCCCCAGCATTTT.

CDR3 DNA sequence: TGTGCCACATCCCTTTCGGGGGCTGAAGCTTTCTTT. Protein sequence: CATSLSGAEAFF. V usage is TRBV10-3 and J usage is TRBJ1-1, with a weak D call TRBD1 (5 bases). Per the germline V gene, CDR1 is ENHRY and CDR2 is SYGVKD. The CDR3 totals 12 residues. The germline V and J ends were trimmed by 10 bases and 6 bases, with 15 bases remaining between them.

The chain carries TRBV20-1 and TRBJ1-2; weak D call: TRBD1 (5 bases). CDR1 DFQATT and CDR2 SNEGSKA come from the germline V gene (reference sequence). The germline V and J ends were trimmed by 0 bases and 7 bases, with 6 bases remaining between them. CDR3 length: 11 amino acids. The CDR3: CSARDQGGYTF. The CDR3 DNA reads TGCAGTGCTAGAGATCAGGGTGGCTACACCTTC.